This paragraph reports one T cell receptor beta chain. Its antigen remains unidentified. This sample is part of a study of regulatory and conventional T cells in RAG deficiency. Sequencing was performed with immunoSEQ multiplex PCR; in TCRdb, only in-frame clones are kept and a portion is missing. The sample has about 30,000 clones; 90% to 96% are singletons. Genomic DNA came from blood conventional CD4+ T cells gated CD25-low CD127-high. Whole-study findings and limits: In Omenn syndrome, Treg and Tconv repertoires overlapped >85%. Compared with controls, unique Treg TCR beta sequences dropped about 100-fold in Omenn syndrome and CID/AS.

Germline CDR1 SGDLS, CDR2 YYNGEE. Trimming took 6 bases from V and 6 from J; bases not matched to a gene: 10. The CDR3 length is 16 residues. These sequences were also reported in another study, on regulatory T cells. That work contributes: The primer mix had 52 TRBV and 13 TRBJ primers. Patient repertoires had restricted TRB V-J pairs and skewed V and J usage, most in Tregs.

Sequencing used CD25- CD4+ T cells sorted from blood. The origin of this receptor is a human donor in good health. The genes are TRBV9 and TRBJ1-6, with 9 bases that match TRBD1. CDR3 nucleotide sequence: TGTGCCAGCACCCCCCGGGGGGACAGGGTTAATTCACCCCTCCACTTT. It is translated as CASTPRGDRVNSPLHF.